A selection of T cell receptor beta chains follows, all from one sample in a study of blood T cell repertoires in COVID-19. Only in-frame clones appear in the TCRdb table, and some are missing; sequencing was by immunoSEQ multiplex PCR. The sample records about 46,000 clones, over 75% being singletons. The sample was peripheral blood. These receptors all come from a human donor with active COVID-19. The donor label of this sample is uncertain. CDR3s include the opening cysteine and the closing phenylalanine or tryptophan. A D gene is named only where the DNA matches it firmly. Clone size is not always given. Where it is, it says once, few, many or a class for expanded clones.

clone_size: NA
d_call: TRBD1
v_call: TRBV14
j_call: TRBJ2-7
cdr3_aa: CASSPPPGQGNYEQYF
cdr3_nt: TGTGCCAGCAGCCCCCCCCCGGGACAGGGTAACTACGAGCAGTACTTC

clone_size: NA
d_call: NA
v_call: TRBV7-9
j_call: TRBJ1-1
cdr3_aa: CASSPQPGGNTEAFF
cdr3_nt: TGTGCCAGCAGCCCCCAACCCGGGGGGAACACTGAAGCTTTCTTT

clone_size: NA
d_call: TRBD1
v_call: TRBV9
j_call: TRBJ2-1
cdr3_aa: CASSVNRGNEQFF
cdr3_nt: TGTGCCAGCAGCGTGAACAGGGGCAATGAGCAGTTCTTC

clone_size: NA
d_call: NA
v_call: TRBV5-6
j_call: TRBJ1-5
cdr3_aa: CASSLSWRGRGSNQPQHF
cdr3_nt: TGTGCCAGCAGCTTATCTTGGAGGGGACGTGGAAGCAATCAGCCCCAGCATTTT

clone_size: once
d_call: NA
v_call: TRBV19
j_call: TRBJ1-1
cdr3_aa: CASSIEREGRAEAFF
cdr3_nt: TGTGCCAGTAGTATTGAGAGGGAAGGGCGGGCTGAAGCTTTCTTT

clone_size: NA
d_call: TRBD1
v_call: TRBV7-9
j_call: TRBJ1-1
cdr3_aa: CASSPGTGRGTEAFF
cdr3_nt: TGTGCCAGCAGCCCAGGGACAGGGAGGGGCACTGAAGCTTTCTTT

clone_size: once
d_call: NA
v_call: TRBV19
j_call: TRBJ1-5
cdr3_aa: CASSAQGLYSNQPQHF
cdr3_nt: TGTGCCAGTAGTGCCCAGGGGTTGTATAGCAATCAGCCCCAGCATTTT

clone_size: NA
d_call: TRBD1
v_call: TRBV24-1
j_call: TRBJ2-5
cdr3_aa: CATSDSGTGLETQYF
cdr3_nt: TGTGCCACCAGTGATTCAGGGACAGGGTTAGAGACCCAGTACTTC

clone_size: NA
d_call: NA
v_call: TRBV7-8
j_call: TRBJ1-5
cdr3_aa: CASNAHNQPQHF
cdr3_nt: TGTGCCAGCAACGCACACAATCAGCCCCAGCATTTT

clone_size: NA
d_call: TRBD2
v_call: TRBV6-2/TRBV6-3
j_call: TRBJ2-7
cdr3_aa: CASSLAGYEQYF
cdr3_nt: TGTGCCAGCAGCCTAGCGGGCTACGAGCAGTACTTC

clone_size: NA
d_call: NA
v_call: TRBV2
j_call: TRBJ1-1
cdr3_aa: CASSEARRGTDTEAFF
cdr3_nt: TGTGCCAGCAGTGAAGCCCGGAGGGGCACGGACACTGAAGCTTTCTTT

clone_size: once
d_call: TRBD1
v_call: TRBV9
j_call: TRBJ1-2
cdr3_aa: CASSGGTGYGYTF
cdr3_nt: TGTGCCAGCAGCGGGGGGACAGGCTATGGCTACACCTTC